The clone carrying this T cell receptor (beta chain) was detected a few times. This sample was taken from a study of response to subunit inactivated influenza vaccine. V lost 5 bases to trimming and J lost 5 bases; unmatched junction nucleotides: 8. The CDR3 has 14 residues. The germline V gene has CDR1 SGHTA and CDR2 FQGNSA. From the RT-PCR reads, TCRdb called clonotypes with MiXCR, one entry per CDR3 protein. This table has 530,000 or so distinct CDR3 sequences, approximately 10% appearing once. The rearrangement joins TRBV7-2 to TRBJ2-5; TRBD1 aligns across 7 bases. Sequenced here: PBMCs from blood, sampled on the day of vaccination. The receptor's source is a man aged 45-65 years who received an inactivated influenza vaccine. CDR3 coding DNA: TGTGCCAGCAGCACCCCAGGGGGTGGGGAGACCCAGTACTTC. This translates into CASSTPGGGETQYF.